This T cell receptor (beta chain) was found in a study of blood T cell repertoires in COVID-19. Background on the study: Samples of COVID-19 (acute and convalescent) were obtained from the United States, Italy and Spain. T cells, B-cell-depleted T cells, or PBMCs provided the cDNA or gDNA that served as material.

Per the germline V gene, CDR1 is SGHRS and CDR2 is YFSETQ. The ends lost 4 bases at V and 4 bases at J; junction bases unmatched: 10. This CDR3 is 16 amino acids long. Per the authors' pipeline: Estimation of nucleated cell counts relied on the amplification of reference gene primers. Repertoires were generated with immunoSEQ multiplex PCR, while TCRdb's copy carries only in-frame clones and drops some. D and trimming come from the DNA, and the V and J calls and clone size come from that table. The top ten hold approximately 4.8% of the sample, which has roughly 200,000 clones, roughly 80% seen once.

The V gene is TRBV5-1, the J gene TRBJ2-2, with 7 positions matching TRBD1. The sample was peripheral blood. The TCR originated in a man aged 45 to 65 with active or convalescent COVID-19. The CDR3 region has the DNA TGCGCCAGCAGCCCGACCGACAGGGCGGGCACCGGGGAGCTGTTTTTT. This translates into CASSPTDRAGTGELFF.